These 18 T cell receptor beta chains came from one sample sequenced in a study of Graves' ophthalmopathy and Graves' hyperthyroidism. Scientists amplified the TCR beta CDR3 regions from RNA transcripts. Investigators did first-round RT-PCR with HTBI primers, then second-round multiplex PCR. TCRdb re-analysed the multiplex PCR reads in MiXCR, keeping a single row per CDR3 protein. The sample lists roughly 420,000 distinct CDR3 sequences, about 21% occurring once. The sample was peripheral blood. The source of these receptors is a woman aged 18-29 years with stable Graves' hyperthyroidism.

The sample holds many counts of this clonotype. This chain uses TRBV19 with TRBJ1-5, with D unclear. Germline V lookup: CDR1 LNHDA, CDR2 SQIVND (reference sequence). Trimming cost V 6 bases and J 0 bases, with 3 bases left between them. The CDR3 runs to 12 residues. The DNA of the CDR3 is TGTGCCAGTAGATTTAGCAATCAGCCCCAGCATTTT. It codes for CASRFSNQPQHF.

This clonotype was counted ten times or more. This rearrangement joins TRBV28 to TRBJ2-7; D is possibly TRBD2 (5 bases). V gave up 6 bases and J gave up 3 bases, with 18 bases separating them. The germline V gene encodes CDR1 MDHEN and CDR2 SYDVKM. This CDR3 contains 15 residues. Written as DNA, the CDR3 is TGTGCCAGCAGCTCCCCCCCGCGGGCCGACTACGAGCAGTACTTC. Its protein is CASSSPPRADYEQYF.

This clonotype was picked up many times. The chain links TRBV6-5 to TRBJ1-1; D remains ambiguous. V was shortened by 2 bases and J by 5 bases, with 9 bases between the two germline ends. The CDR3 runs to 13 residues. CDR1 and CDR2 (germline): MNHEY, SVGAGI. The DNA for the CDR3 is TGTGCCAGCAGTTACCTTCTGGATACTGAAGCTTTCTTT. Its translation: CASSYLLDTEAFF.

There are many counts of this clonotype. The chain has TRBV7-2 and TRBJ1-1; 7 bases align to TRBD1. The CDR3 loop spans 14 amino acids. In germline, CDR1 is SGHTA, CDR2 FQGNSA. V was clipped by 5 bases and J by 6 bases; unmatched bases: 9. The CDR3 here is CASSATGQRSEAFF. The CDR3 nucleotides read TGTGCCAGCAGCGCCACGGGACAGCGCTCTGAAGCTTTCTTT.

This clonotype was counted between two and nine times. J is TRBJ2-2 and V is TRBV4-1; TRBD1 agrees at 12 bases. The J segment lost 5 bases and the V segment lost 4 bases, leaving 5 bases of the junction unmatched. The CDR3 consists of 16 residues. Germline CDR1 is MGHRA and CDR2 is YSYEKL. CDR3 bases: TGCGCCAGCAGCCGAGGGACAGGGGGCCGGACCGGGGAGCTGTTTTTT. This sequence encodes CASSRGTGGRTGELFF.

This chain links TRBV28 with TRBJ1-1; 7 nucleotides agree with TRBD1. Looked up from germline, CDR1 is MDHEN and CDR2 is SYDVKM. The CDR3 spans 14 residues. V was clipped by 5 bases and J by 4 bases; unmatched bases: 7. Here the CDR3 reads CASSHRGGFTEAFF. DNA for the CDR3: TGTGCCAGCAGTCACAGGGGTGGCTTCACTGAAGCTTTCTTT. Supplemented by reference TRBV28 and TRBJ1-1, the full variable domain reads DVKVTQSSRYLVKRTGEKVFLECVQDMDHENMFWYRQDPGLGLRLIYFSYDVKMKEKGDIPEGYSVSREKKERFSLILESASTNQTSMYLCASSHRGGFTEAFFGQGTRLTVV.

The V gene is TRBV25-1, the J gene TRBJ2-5; D unclear. The CDR3 contains 13 residues. Germline V gene sequence: CDR1 MGHDK, CDR2 SYGVNS. Trimming shortened V by 2 bases and J by 5 bases, and 9 bases separated the two germline ends. CDR3 residues: CASSERFRETQYF. The CDR3 DNA follows: TGTGCCAGCAGTGAACGGTTTCGGGAGACCCAGTACTTC.

There are many counts of this clonotype. V gene TRBV25-1 combines with J gene TRBJ1-1; D is possibly TRBD1 (6 bases). Germline CDR1 reads MGHDK; CDR2 reads SYGVNS. CDR3 length: 14 amino acids. V shed 3 bases and J shed 6 bases, with 14 bases lying between them. CDR3 nucleotides: TGTGCCAGCAGTGACTCGACAGGAGTGGCTGAAGCTTTCTTT. Its protein product is CASSDSTGVAEAFF. Drawing the rest from reference TRBV25-1 and TRBJ1-1, the complete variable domain is EADIYQTPRYLVIGTGKKITLECSQTMGHDKMYWYQQDPGMELHLIHYSYGVNSTEKGDLSSESTVSRIRTEHFPLTLESARPSHTSQYLCASSDSTGVAEAFFGQGTRLTVV.

This chain links TRBV6-1 with TRBJ1-6; D is possibly TRBD1 (5 bases). The germline V and J ends were trimmed by 6 bases and 10 bases, with 16 bases remaining between them. Germline V CDR1 and CDR2: MNHNS, SASEGT. CDR3 size: 14 residues. The CDR3 here is CASRGTPTWSPLHF. DNA for the CDR3: TGTGCCAGCAGGGGGACGCCCACATGGTCACCCCTCCACTTT.

In the case of this clonotype: This may be a read error: a much more frequent sequence differs by one nucleotide. The chain joins TRBV11-2 to TRBJ2-2, with 9 nucleotides matching TRBD1. Germline CDR1 is SGHAT and CDR2 is FQNNGV. This CDR3 contains 15 residues. CDR3: CASSSQGANTGELLF. Written as DNA, the CDR3 is TGTGCCAGCAGCTCACAGGGGGCGAACACCGGGGAGCTGCTTTTT.

This clonotype occurred many times. The gene calls are TRBV5-1 and TRBJ2-7; 10 bases line up with TRBD2. With 4 bases clipped from V and 3 bases from J, the junction kept 13 bases outside the gene matches. CDR3 length equals 17 residues. In germline, CDR1 is SGHRS, CDR2 YFSETQ. CDR3 nucleotide sequence: TGCGCCAGCAGCCTCCAGCCGAGAGCGGGAGGGGTCTACGAGCAGTACTTC. Translation gives CASSLQPRAGGVYEQYF.

This clonotype came up a few times. The chain couples TRBV4-3 to TRBJ1-2, with D uncertain. The germline V gene has CDR1 LGHNA and CDR2 YSLEER. V was trimmed by 2 bases and J by 0 bases, leaving 10 bases between them. The CDR3 is 15 residues long. CDR3 protein: CASSQRPGTNYGYTF. CDR3 sequence (DNA): TGCGCCAGCAGCCAAAGGCCAGGAACTAACTATGGCTACACCTTC.

This clonotype was counted only a few times. The chain has TRBV2 and TRBJ2-2; D is perhaps TRBD1 or TRBD2 (5 bases each). The germline CDR1 and CDR2 sequences are SNHLY and FYNNEI. The CDR3 is made up of 16 amino acids. The V end lost 6 bases, the J end lost 6 bases, and 20 bases lay between the germline ends. CDR3 loop: CASRGDVGRVSGELFF. The CDR3 coding sequence is TGTGCCAGCAGAGGGGACGTCGGACGGGTCTCCGGGGAGCTGTTTTTT.

This clonotype was detected many times. The chain couples TRBV27 to TRBJ2-7; TRBD1 aligns across 11 bases. The J segment lost 7 bases and the V segment lost 5 bases, leaving 7 bases of the junction unmatched. Germline values: CDR1 MNHEY, CDR2 SMNVEV (reference sequence). This CDR3 is built from 14 residues. CDR3 DNA: TGTGCCAGCAGTGACGGGACAGGGGGTAGGGAGCAGTACTTC. It is translated as CASSDGTGGREQYF.

V is TRBV2 and J is TRBJ2-4; TRBD2 matches 11 bases. Germline values: CDR1 SNHLY, CDR2 FYNNEI. This CDR3 is 16 amino acids long. With V trimmed by 6 bases and J by 0 bases, 4 bases remained unmatched. The chain's CDR3 is CASRTSGALAKNIQYF. The CDR3 DNA reads as TGTGCCAGCAGGACTAGCGGGGCCCTAGCCAAAAACATTCAGTACTTC.

This clonotype was counted many times. CDR3 coding DNA: TGTGCCAGCAGCTTAGAACCTAGCCTCCAAGAGACCCAGTACTTC. Translation: CASSLEPSLQETQYF. The chain links TRBV11-2 to TRBJ2-5, with a possible D match to TRBD2 (5 bases). Germline assignment: CDR1 SGHAT and CDR2 FQNNGV. Trimming removed 0 bases at V and 1 base at J, with 9 bases between. This CDR3 spans 15 amino acids. Complete variable domain (other parts from reference TRBV11-2 and TRBJ2-5): EAGVAQSPRYKIIEKRQSVAFWCNPISGHATLYWYQQILGQGPKLLIQFQNNGVVDDSQLPKDRFSAERLKGVDSTLKIQPAKLEDSAVYLCASSLEPSLQETQYFGPGTRLLVL.

Only a few counts were recorded for this clonotype. An end of the junction does not agree with germline; a read error may underlie this. This chain connects TRBV18 to TRBJ1-1, with TRBD1 identical over 9 bases. There are 15 residues in the CDR3. Germline lookup yields CDR1 KGHSH and CDR2 LQKENI. In DNA, the CDR3 is TGTGCCAGCCCACCGGACAGGGGAGCTTGGACTGAAGCTTTCTTT. Residues: CASPPDRGAWTEAFF. Full variable domain (rest looked up from reference TRBV18 and TRBJ1-1): NAGVMQNPRHLVRRRGQEARLRCSPMKGHSHVYWYRQLPEEGLKFMVYLQKENIIDESGMPKERFSAEFPKEGPSILRIQQVVRGDSAAYFCASPPDRGAWTEAFFGQGTRLTVV.

This clonotype was seen ten or more times. The chain recombines TRBV7-8 with TRBJ2-7; no clear D gene. CDR3 length: 11 residues. CDR1 SGHVS and CDR2 FQNEAQ come from the germline V gene. The V gene lost 1 base and the J gene lost 6 bases, with 4 bases spanning the gap. The CDR3, as DNA: TGTGCCAGCAGCTTAGTGGCCGAGCAGTACTTC. It yields the protein CASSLVAEQYF.